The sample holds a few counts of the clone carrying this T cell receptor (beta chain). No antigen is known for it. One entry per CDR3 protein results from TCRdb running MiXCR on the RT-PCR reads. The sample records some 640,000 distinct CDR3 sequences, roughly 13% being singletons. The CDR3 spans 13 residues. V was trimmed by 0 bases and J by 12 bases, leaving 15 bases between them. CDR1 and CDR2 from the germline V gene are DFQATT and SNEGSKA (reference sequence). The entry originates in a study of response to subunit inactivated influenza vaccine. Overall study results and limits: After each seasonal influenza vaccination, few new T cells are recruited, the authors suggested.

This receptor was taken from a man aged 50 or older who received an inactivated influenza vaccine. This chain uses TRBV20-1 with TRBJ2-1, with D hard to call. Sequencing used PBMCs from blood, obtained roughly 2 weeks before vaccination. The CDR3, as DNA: TGCAGTGCTAGAGATCCATCGTTGGGTATGCAGTTCTTC. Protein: CSARDPSLGMQFF.